The clone carrying this TCR beta chain was found many times. The junction had 13 bases not matched to a gene; V was cut back by 6 bases and J by 5 bases. The CDR3 extends over 15 amino acids. Per the germline V gene, CDR1 is DFQATT and CDR2 is SNEGSKA (reference sequence). This specimen comes from a study of T cells after yellow fever vaccination. Background on the study: Each of the EM, EMRA, CM and Tscm memory subsets was sorted based on CD3, CD45RA, CCR7 and CD95.

TCRdb ran MiXCR on the 5' RACE reads and lists one entry per CDR3 protein. The table has 40,000 to 50,000 distinct CDR3 sequences, over 5.5% seen once; the top ten hold over 9.5%. V and J are TRBV20-1 and TRBJ2-3; 8 nucleotides align to TRBD2. The source was PBMCs, either bulk or a sorted T-cell subset (CD4+, CD8+, memory, or dextramer-sorted; not recorded which), collected 45 days after the yellow fever booster vaccination. This TCR was recovered from a man aged 30 to 45 who received the YFV17D yellow fever vaccine. The CDR3 DNA is TGCAGTGCCCCCCGACTAGCGCCCTTTGGAGATACGCAGTATTTT. Translation: CSAPRLAPFGDTQYF.